The next 27 T cell receptor beta chains were all read from a single sample in a study of blood T cell repertoires in COVID-19. The method was immunoSEQ multiplex PCR; TCRdb's version includes in-frame clones alone and lacks a portion of them. The data show a few hundred thousand clones, with more than 75% seen just once and approximately 7% held by the top ten. The sample was peripheral blood. These TCRs come from a woman in her 70s with active or convalescent COVID-19.

This chain joins TRBV10-2 and TRBJ1-1, with 7 bases fitting TRBD1. Germline V gene data show CDR1 as WSHSY and CDR2 as SAAADI. The CDR3 runs to 17 residues. J gave up 0 bases and V 4 bases, and 11 bases lay outside the gene matches. CDR3 region: CASSAGRQGIVNTEAFF. In DNA, the CDR3 is TGCGCCAGCAGTGCAGGACGACAGGGTATTGTGAACACTGAAGCTTTCTTT.

CDR3 bases: TGTGCCACCAGTGACCCTCCGGGACAGGGGAGCACAGATACGCAGTATTTT. Protein sequence: CATSDPPGQGSTDTQYF. The chain uses TRBV24-1 and TRBJ2-3, with 10 bases lining up with TRBD1. Germline values: CDR1 KGHDR, CDR2 SFDVKD. CDR3 size: 17 residues. V was clipped by 4 bases and J by 0 bases; unmatched bases: 6.

The chain is built from TRBV18 and TRBJ2-1, with 8 bases fitting TRBD2. CDR1 KGHSH and CDR2 LQKENI come from the germline V gene. This CDR3 spans 14 amino acids. Trimming removed 1 base from V and 6 bases from J; junction bases left unmatched: 2. CDR3 sequence: CASSPLRGGNEQFF. CDR3 bases: TGTGCCAGCTCACCACTACGGGGGGGCAATGAGCAGTTCTTC.

This chain links TRBV19 with TRBJ2-7, with D tentatively TRBD2 (5 bases). The CDR3 is 19 residues long. Trimming pared 3 bases from V and 7 bases from J, leaving 31 bases between. CDR1 and CDR2 from the germline V gene are LNHDA and SQIVND (reference sequence). The CDR3 is CASSIRPLVESQLLGEQYF. As DNA, the CDR3 is TGTGCCAGTAGTATTAGGCCACTAGTCGAATCCCAACTACTGGGGGAGCAGTACTTC.

A single count supports this clone. V is TRBV19 and J is TRBJ1-1; 8 bases match TRBD1. The CDR3 spans 14 residues. The trim removed 3 bases at V and 5 bases at J, leaving 5 bases unmatched. Looked up from germline, CDR1 is LNHDA and CDR2 is SQIVND (reference sequence). In nucleotides, the CDR3 is TGTGCCAGTAGTATCCGACAGGGGACTACTGAAGCTTTCTTT. It is translated as CASSIRQGTTEAFF.

The J gene is TRBJ2-7, the V gene TRBV12-5, with TRBD1 matching 10 bases. The V and J ends lost 6 bases and 6 bases, in that order; junction bases with no gene match: 20. The CDR3 sequence is 18 residues long. The germline CDR1 and CDR2 sequences are LGHNT and FRNRAP. CDR3 sequence (DNA): TGTGCTAGTGGCCTCGTCCTATCCGGGACAGGGGCATCACTCGAGCAGTACTTC. Its protein product is CASGLVLSGTGASLEQYF.

J is TRBJ2-3 and V is TRBV7-2; tentative D call: TRBD1 (6 bases). The germline gives CDR1 SGHTA, CDR2 FQGNSA. V was pared by 4 bases and J by 1 base, with 6 bases between. CDR3 length equals 13 residues. The CDR3: CASSWTGTDTQYF. The CDR3, as DNA: TGTGCCAGCAGCTGGACAGGCACAGATACGCAGTATTTT.

The rearrangement links TRBV6-5 to TRBJ1-1, with a tentative D call TRBD1 (6 bases). V shed 7 bases and J shed 1 base, with 10 bases lying between them. CDR1 and CDR2 (germline): MNHEY, SVGAGI. CDR3 length: 13 residues. The CDR3 DNA follows: TGTGCCAGCAAAACAGGGCGGAACACTGAAGCTTTCTTT. Encoded protein: CASKTGRNTEAFF.

There are a few counts of this clone. This chain uses TRBV28 with TRBJ1-2; 7 nucleotides line up with TRBD1. CDR1 is MDHEN and CDR2 is SYDVKM in the germline V gene. This CDR3 has 13 residues. The V and J ends lost 6 bases and 6 bases, in that order; junction bases with no gene match: 7. The CDR3 sequence: CASRITGENGYTF. CDR3 coding DNA: TGTGCCAGCAGGATAACAGGGGAAAATGGCTACACCTTC.

The V call is TRBV27, the J call TRBJ1-1; 11 nucleotides line up with TRBD1. The CDR3 extends over 14 amino acids. Germline V gene lookup returns CDR1 MNHEY and CDR2 SMNVEV (reference sequence). Losses at the gene ends were 1 base for V and 5 bases for J; bases not matched to a gene: 0. The chain's CDR3 is CASSLWDRGTEAFF. DNA of the CDR3: TGTGCCAGCAGTTTATGGGACAGGGGGACTGAAGCTTTCTTT.

Notes on this clone: At one end, the junction sequence differs from germline, possibly due to a read error. This chain links TRBV7-7 with TRBJ1-3; TRBD1 aligns across 8 bases. Germline V gene sequence: CDR1 SSHAT, CDR2 FNYEAQ (reference sequence). The CDR3 spans 18 residues. CDR3 in DNA: TGTGCTAGCAGCTCCTTACCCCTTCGACAGGGGTTAGGAAACACCATATATTTT. This gives the protein CASSSLPLRQGLGNTIYF.

In this sample, this clone turned up once. V is TRBV6-2 or TRBV6-3 and J is TRBJ1-5; 7 bases line up with TRBD1. V was clipped by 4 bases and J by 0 bases; unmatched bases: 9. The CDR3 has 17 residues. The germline V gene has CDR1 MNHEY and CDR2 SVGEGT. CDR3 coding DNA: TGTGCCAGCAGTTTTCAGGGGGGCGGCATTAGCAATCAGCCCCAGCATTTT. Translation: CASSFQGGGISNQPQHF.

This chain connects TRBV5-1 to TRBJ1-2, with D tentatively TRBD1 (6 bases). Germline values: CDR1 SGHRS, CDR2 YFSETQ. The V and J ends lost 3 bases and 3 bases respectively, with 9 bases between them. The CDR3 spans 13 residues. The CDR3 coding sequence is TGCGCCAGCAGCTCCGGGACATACTATGGCTACACCTTC. Its translation: CASSSGTYYGYTF.

The rearrangement uses TRBV19 and TRBJ1-5; TRBD1 matches at 7 bases. Germline-derived CDR1 and CDR2 are LNHDA and SQIVND (reference sequence). There are 15 residues in the CDR3. J gave up 4 bases and V 10 bases, and 13 bases lay outside the gene matches. The CDR3 DNA reads TGTGCCACTATACAGGGGATTTCTAGTAATCAGCCCCAGCATTTT. It encodes CATIQGISSNQPQHF.

V and J are TRBV6-2 or TRBV6-3 and TRBJ2-1; D call uncertain. Trimming removed 6 bases at V and 6 bases at J, with 18 bases between. Germline V gene lookup returns CDR1 MNHEY and CDR2 SVGEGT. This CDR3 spans 15 amino acids. DNA of the CDR3: TGTGCCAGCAGCATTGACAACCGAAACCTCAATGAGCAGTTCTTC. Translation: CASSIDNRNLNEQFF.

V and J are TRBV4-3 and TRBJ2-5; tentative D call: TRBD1 (5 bases). The CDR3 loop spans 17 amino acids. V dropped 0 bases and J dropped 1 base, with 15 bases sitting between them. Germline loops: CDR1 LGHNA, CDR2 YSLEER. DNA for the CDR3: TGCGCCAGCAGCCAAGAGGCACCGTCCAGGGTCCAAGAGACCCAGTACTTC. This translates into CASSQEAPSRVQETQYF.

The chain uses TRBV10-3 and TRBJ1-2; D gene uncertain. CDR1 is ENHRY, CDR2 SYGVKD, per germline. Trimming pared 7 bases from V and 4 bases from J, leaving 10 bases between. The CDR3 runs to 12 residues. CDR3 sequence: CAITRDRYGYTF. CDR3 bases: TGTGCCATCACTCGGGATCGCTATGGCTACACCTTC.

This chain links TRBV5-4 with TRBJ1-6; no clear D. CDR3 length equals 16 residues. The germline V gene has CDR1 SGHNT and CDR2 YYREEE (reference sequence). Trimming removed 1 base from V and 0 bases from J, with 8 bases in between. The CDR3 DNA is TGTGCCAGCAGCTTGCTTCCGAGCTCCTATAATTCACCCCTCCACTTT. As protein: CASSLLPSSYNSPLHF.

This rearrangement joins TRBV4-2 to TRBJ2-2, with TRBD2 matching 7 bases. The CDR3 has 16 amino acids. V lost 5 bases, J lost 6 bases, and 12 bases stayed unmatched. Germline CDR1 and CDR2: LGHNA and YNFKEQ. CDR3 coding DNA: TGTGCCAGCAGCGCCGGGGACTACTCCCGGTCCGGGGAGCTGTTTTTT. Protein: CASSAGDYSRSGELFF.

The chain employs TRBV19 and TRBJ1-4; no clear D gene. The CDR3 is 15 residues long. From germline, CDR1 is LNHDA and CDR2 SQIVND (reference sequence). The ends were cut back, 3 bases at V and 7 bases at J, with 15 bases in the middle. CDR3 loop: CASSMAGTGIEKLFF. CDR3 DNA sequence: TGTGCCAGTAGTATGGCGGGAACTGGTATTGAAAAACTGTTTTTT.

This clone appeared once. The chain links TRBV19 to TRBJ2-1; the match to TRBD2 covers 10 bases. Germline assignment: CDR1 LNHDA and CDR2 SQIVND (reference sequence). V trimming: 7 bases; J trimming: 3 bases; junction bases outside the gene matches: 9. The CDR3 consists of 16 residues. CDR3 bases: TGTGCCAGTATTCCATCCGGGACTAGCGACTACAATGAGCAGTTCTTC. Amino acids: CASIPSGTSDYNEQFF.

This sequence joins TRBV10-3 and TRBJ2-7; the match to TRBD2 covers 7 bases. V was clipped by 8 bases and J by 6 bases; unmatched bases: 19. CDR3 length equals 16 residues. Germline V lookup: CDR1 ENHRY, CDR2 SYGVKD. The CDR3 DNA sequence: TGTGCCATCTCTACGACCGCCCTCGCGGGGGTACCCGAGCAGTACTTC. It specifies CAISTTALAGVPEQYF.

The J gene is TRBJ1-1, the V gene TRBV6-5; 8 bases agree with TRBD1. The junction had 8 bases not matched to a gene; V was cut back by 6 bases and J by 5 bases. Germline V gene sequence: CDR1 MNHEY, CDR2 SVGAGI. The CDR3 has 14 amino acids. CDR3 nucleotides: TGTGCCAGCAGCGTGGACAGGGTGGGGACTGAAGCTTTCTTT. It yields the protein CASSVDRVGTEAFF.

This clone was recorded a few times. V usage is TRBV30 and J usage is TRBJ1-4; D unclear. Trimming removed 2 bases at V and 11 bases at J, with 21 bases between. The CDR3 length is 15 residues. Per germline, CDR1 GTSNPN and CDR2 SVGIG (reference sequence). The CDR3 reads CAWSLGWEKILKLFF. In DNA form, the CDR3 reads TGTGCCTGGAGTCTAGGCTGGGAGAAGATCCTGAAACTGTTTTTT.

The rearrangement links TRBV19 to TRBJ2-2, with 8 bases aligning to TRBD2. This CDR3 comprises 19 residues. The germline CDR1 and CDR2 sequences are LNHDA and SQIVND (reference sequence). The V and J ends lost 6 bases and 5 bases, in that order; junction bases with no gene match: 20. CDR3 DNA sequence: TGTGCCAGTAGCCTAACCTCCAGGGACGGGAGGGAACTTACCGGGGAGCTGTTTTTT. It encodes CASSLTSRDGRELTGELFF.

The J gene is TRBJ2-1, the V gene TRBV10-1, with 9 bases fitting TRBD1. Per the germline V gene, CDR1 is WNHNN and CDR2 is SYGVQD (reference sequence). This CDR3 has 15 amino acids. With 5 bases clipped from V and 6 bases from J, the junction kept 8 bases outside the gene matches. The CDR3 region has the DNA TGCGCCAGCAGTAAACCGGGACAGGGTATCAATGAGCAGTTCTTC. As protein: CASSKPGQGINEQFF.

The chain combines TRBV5-1 with TRBJ2-3, with 10 bases lining up with TRBD1. With V trimmed by 3 bases and J by 2 bases, 6 bases remained unmatched. Germline lookup yields CDR1 SGHRS and CDR2 YFSETQ. This CDR3 is built from 16 residues. CDR3 nucleotide sequence: TGCGCCAGCAGCTCCGGGACAGGGGCCGCCACAGATACGCAGTATTTT. Translation: CASSSGTGAATDTQYF.